The entry below gives a single T cell receptor beta chain sequence along with its context. What it binds is not known. The data were taken from a study of lymphopenia after photon versus proton radiotherapy. Findings of the study overall: Relative stability marked proton patients; photon patients lost diversity and naive cells. A bigger post-nadir fall in TCR diversity correlated inversely with survival time in deceased patients. Authors raise, but do not show, better survival with proton therapy. Post-nadir diversity loss with photons came from oligoclonal expansion, particularly CD8+ Temra cells.

Germline loops: CDR1 SGHNT, CDR2 YENEEA. Trimming pared 3 bases from V and 3 bases from J, leaving 1 base between. The CDR3 is 11 amino acids. The repertoire was sequenced with immunoSEQ multiplex PCR; TCRdb's copy has only in-frame clones and lacks some. The data show tens of thousands of clones, roughly 84% seen once. The chain recombines TRBV11-3 with TRBJ2-3, with D unresolved. The receptor comes from a woman aged 65 to 85 with pancreatic cancer. Here the sequenced sample was peripheral blood, taken from a patient treated with proton-based radiotherapy. CDR3 in amino acids: CASSLTDTQYF. CDR3 nucleotide sequence: TGTGCCAGCAGCTTGACAGATACGCAGTATTTT.